This T cell receptor beta chain originates from a study of OX40 agonist ivuxolimab in advanced cancers. Turning to the study itself: Enrolled patients in dose escalation had cancers that were hepatocellular carcinoma, melanoma, renal cell or head and neck cancer. From 23 to 79 years was the age range, with a mean of about 54 years, and 65% to 90% were male.

Clones were sequenced by immunoSEQ multiplex PCR, and TCRdb holds only the in-frame ones, with some missing. Of about 100,000 clones listed, around 90% are singletons. V lost 0 bases and J 3 bases, leaving 15 bases between the germline ends. The germline V gene has CDR1 SGHRS and CDR2 YFSETQ. This CDR3 is 16 amino acids long. To note about this clone: Its specificity is not known.

The study's findings and limits: In the 0.1 to 3.0 mg/kg range, CD4+ and CD8+ blood T cells had expanded clonally by week 6. On average, a greater number of expanded clones characterised CD8+ T cells relative to CD4+.

This TCR derives from an adult with an advanced solid tumor such as melanoma, head and neck, liver or kidney cancer. This sample comprised CD4+ or CD8+ T cells sorted from blood, obtained in a trial of the OX40 agonist ivuxolimab. The chain carries TRBV5-1 and TRBJ1-1; D perhaps matches TRBD1 (5 bases). CDR3 region: CASSLEGRGWDTEAFF. In DNA form, the CDR3 reads TGCGCCAGCAGCTTGGAAGGAAGGGGATGGGACACTGAAGCTTTCTTT.